These 13 T cell receptor beta chains were sequenced from one sample in a study of patients and donors after allogeneic stem cell transplantation. TCRdb re-called the RT-PCR reads with MiXCR, one entry per CDR3 protein. Of about 8,800 distinct CDR3 sequences listed, about 4% were seen once; the top ten hold just under 20%. Sequenced: blood, either unsorted or a sorted T cell fraction (not recorded which). Every receptor here comes from a human donor who was either an allogeneic HSCT recipient or a stem cell or donor lymphocyte infusion donor (not recorded which). It is not recorded whose cells these are; they may come from a transplant donor.

This clonotype was seen at least ten times. The genes are TRBV3-1 and TRBJ2-7, with D hard to call. CDR3 length equals 15 residues. CDR1 is LGHDT, CDR2 YNNKEL, per germline (reference sequence). The ends were cut back, 1 base at V and 0 bases at J, with 10 bases in the middle. CDR3 sequence: CASSQGPSSSYEQYF. CDR3 DNA: TGTGCCAGCAGCCAAGGGCCGTCTAGCTCCTACGAGCAGTACTTC.

This clonotype was detected many times. The chain carries TRBV7-9 and TRBJ2-1, with D unclear. Trimming pared 3 bases from V and 8 bases from J, leaving 14 bases between. The CDR3 totals 14 residues. Germline CDR1 reads SEHNR; CDR2 reads FQNEAQ (reference sequence). CDR3 in amino acids: CASSLRTSNDEQFF. The CDR3 coding sequence is TGTGCCAGCAGCTTGCGGACCTCAAACGATGAGCAGTTCTTC.

This clonotype was counted at least ten times. The chain carries TRBV2 and TRBJ2-2; the D is unclear. This CDR3 region has 16 residues. Trimming cost V 3 bases and J 6 bases, with 17 bases left between them. Per the germline V gene, CDR1 is SNHLY and CDR2 is FYNNEI. DNA for the CDR3: TGTGCCAGCAGTGACCTTGACACCGTAATATCCGGGGAGCTGTTTTTT. Translated: CASSDLDTVISGELFF. Filled out from reference TRBV2 and TRBJ2-2, the complete variable domain reads EPEVTQTPSHQVTQMGQEVILRCVPISNHLYFYWYRQILGQKVEFLVSFYNNEISEKSEIFDDQFSVERPDGSNFTLKIRSTKLEDSAMYFCASSDLDTVISGELFFGEGSRLTVL.

This clonotype was seen repeatedly, ten times or more. The chain employs TRBV24-1 and TRBJ2-3; 9 positions agree with TRBD2. There are 17 residues in the CDR3. V lost 3 bases to trimming and J lost 3 bases; unmatched junction nucleotides: 9. Germline-derived CDR1 and CDR2 are KGHDR and SFDVKD. This CDR3 is CATSDRKPGLATDTQYF. The DNA of the CDR3 is TGTGCCACCAGTGATCGCAAGCCGGGACTAGCAACAGATACGCAGTATTTT.

At least ten counts were recorded for this clonotype. The chain employs TRBV5-4 and TRBJ2-1, with unresolved D. Deletions cut 3 bases from V and 14 bases from J, with 36 bases between. The CDR3 consists of 19 residues. Germline loops: CDR1 SGHNT, CDR2 YYREEE (reference sequence). CDR3 DNA: TGTGCCAGCAGCTCGCCCGAGAATCGGGTCATCCCTAAGAGGCTAGAGGAGTTCTTC. Encoded protein: CASSSPENRVIPKRLEEFF. Filled out from reference TRBV5-4 and TRBJ2-1, the complete variable domain reads ETGVTQSPTHLIKTRGQQVTLRCSSQSGHNTVSWYQQALGQGPQFIFQYYREEENGRGNFPPRFSGLQFPNYSSELNVNALELDDSALYLCASSSPENRVIPKRLEEFFGPGTRLTVL.

This clonotype is deemed medium-sized. This sequence joins TRBV27 and TRBJ2-7; D is undetermined. Germline CDR1 reads MNHEY; CDR2 reads SMNVEV (reference sequence). The V gene lost 1 base and the J gene lost 4 bases, with 8 bases spanning the gap. The CDR3 covers 13 residues. The CDR3 DNA sequence: TGTGCCAGCAGTTTATTTTCGACATACGAGCAGTACTTC. It yields the protein CASSLFSTYEQYF.

At least ten counts were recorded for this clonotype. The V call is TRBV4-2, the J call TRBJ2-3; 9 nucleotides match TRBD2. The CDR3 has 16 residues. The junction had 5 bases not matched to a gene; V was cut back by 0 bases and J by 4 bases. Germline CDR1 LGHNA, CDR2 YNFKEQ. As DNA, the CDR3 is TGTGCCAGCAGCCAAGATTCTAGCGGGGTTGCAGATACGCAGTATTTT. Its protein product is CASSQDSSGVADTQYF.

Many counts were recorded for this clonotype. This sequence joins TRBV18 and TRBJ1-5; D unresolved. The germline V and J ends were trimmed by 4 bases and 10 bases, with 23 bases remaining between them. The CDR3 runs to 16 residues. CDR1 is KGHSH, CDR2 LQKENI, per germline. CDR3 amino acids: CASSLLSLATTSPQHF. DNA of the CDR3: TGTGCCAGCTCACTGCTTAGTTTAGCTACGACCAGTCCCCAGCATTTT.

This clonotype was recorded many times. The rearrangement joins TRBV5-5 to TRBJ2-3; TRBD2 might be the D (5 bases). The CDR3 is 16 residues long. V lost 1 base and J lost 6, with 18 bases in between. Germline CDR1 reads SGHKS; CDR2 reads YYEKEE (reference sequence). CDR3 protein: CASSLTAGWVSDTQYF. CDR3 DNA: TGTGCCAGCAGCTTGACGGCGGGTTGGGTGTCGGATACGCAGTATTTT.

The sample holds many counts of this clonotype. The rearrangement links TRBV7-9 to TRBJ1-2, with no clear D. The CDR3 spans 12 residues. Germline V gene data show CDR1 as SEHNR and CDR2 as FQNEAQ (reference sequence). Trimming pared 5 bases from V and 4 bases from J, leaving 8 bases between. The CDR3 reads CASSASSYGYTF. The CDR3 DNA reads as TGTGCCAGCAGCGCATCAAGCTATGGCTACACCTTC.

The table lists this clonotype with a few counts. The gene calls are TRBV10-3 and TRBJ2-1; D unclear. V was clipped by 0 bases and J by 0 bases, with 6 bases between them. CDR3 length: 15 amino acids. CDR1 is ENHRY and CDR2 is SYGVKD in the germline V gene. CDR3 sequence reads: CAISESPSSYNEQFF. In DNA, the CDR3 is TGTGCCATCAGTGAGTCTCCAAGCTCCTACAATGAGCAGTTCTTC.

This clonotype was detected many times. This sequence joins TRBV10-3 and TRBJ2-3, with D tentatively TRBD1 or TRBD2 (6 bases each). The V gene's germline CDR1 is ENHRY and CDR2 SYGVKD. V was shortened by 10 bases and J by 1 base, with 15 bases between the two germline ends. This CDR3 contains 14 residues. CDR3 coding DNA: TGTGCCACGTTGGGGGGCCCGGGCACAGATACGCAGTATTTT. Amino acid sequence: CATLGGPGTDTQYF.

This clonotype has a count of ten or more. The chain carries TRBV28 and TRBJ1-1; possibly TRBD1 for D (5 bases). CDR1 and CDR2 (germline): MDHEN, SYDVKM. V lost 3 bases to trimming and J lost 4 bases, with 12 bases between them. CDR3 length equals 14 residues. CDR3: CASSFRGWGTEAFF. As DNA, the CDR3 is TGTGCCAGCAGTTTTCGGGGGTGGGGCACTGAAGCTTTCTTT.